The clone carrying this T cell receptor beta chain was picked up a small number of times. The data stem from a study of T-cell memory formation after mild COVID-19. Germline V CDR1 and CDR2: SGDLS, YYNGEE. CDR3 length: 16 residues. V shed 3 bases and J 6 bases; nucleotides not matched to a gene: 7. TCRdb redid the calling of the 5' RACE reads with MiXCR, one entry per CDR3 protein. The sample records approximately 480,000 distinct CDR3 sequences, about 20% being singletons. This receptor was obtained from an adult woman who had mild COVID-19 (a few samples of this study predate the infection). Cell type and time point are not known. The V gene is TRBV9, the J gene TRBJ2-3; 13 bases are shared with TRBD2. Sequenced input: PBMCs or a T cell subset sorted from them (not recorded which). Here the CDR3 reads CASSDYPGLAGDTQYF. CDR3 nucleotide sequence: TGTGCCAGCAGCGATTATCCGGGACTAGCGGGGGATACGCAGTATTTT. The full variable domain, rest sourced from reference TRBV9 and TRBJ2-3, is DSGVTQTPKHLITATGQRVTLRCSPRSGDLSVYWYQQSLDQGLQFLIQYYNGEERAKGNILERFSAQQFPDLHSELNLSSLELGDSALYFCASSDYPGLAGDTQYFGPGTRLTVL.